The 27 T cell receptor beta chains presented below share a single source sample, sequenced in a study of siplizumab effects on memory and regulatory T cells. Generated by immunoSEQ multiplex PCR, the TCRdb table keeps only in-frame clones and is missing some. The data show 90,000 to 150,000 clones, 93% seen once. Material: non-Treg CD4+ T cells sorted from blood. These receptors all stem from a human donor in good health.

This clone was detected only once. The chain joins TRBV5-1 to TRBJ2-3; D uncertain. Trimming removed 4 bases at V and 0 bases at J, with 12 bases between. The germline V gene encodes CDR1 SGHRS and CDR2 YFSETQ. The CDR3 extends over 15 amino acids. The CDR3 coding sequence is TGCGCCAGCAGCGTACAGACTCTTAGCACAGATACGCAGTATTTT. It codes for CASSVQTLSTDTQYF.

This sequence joins TRBV5-1 and TRBJ2-5; possibly TRBD1 for D (6 bases). V was trimmed by 5 bases and J by 2 bases, leaving 10 bases between them. The CDR3 sequence is 13 residues long. From germline, CDR1 is SGHRS and CDR2 YFSETQ. The CDR3 sequence is CASSRGQQETQYF. The CDR3 DNA sequence: TGCGCCAGCAGTCGAGGACAGCAAGAGACCCAGTACTTC. Together with reference TRBV5-1 and TRBJ2-5, the CDR3 gives the full variable domain: KAGVTQTPRYLIKTRGQQVTLSCSPISGHRSVSWYQQTPGQGLQFLFEYFSETQRNKGNFPGRFSGRQFSNSRSEMNVSTLELGDSALYLCASSRGQQETQYFGPGTRLLVL.

The DNA of the CDR3 is TGTGCCAGCAGCTCCGGGGGTCCCTATGGCTACACCTTC. This gives the protein CASSSGGPYGYTF. The chain uses TRBV5-6 and TRBJ1-2, with D tentatively TRBD1 (5 bases). The CDR3 is 13 amino acids. Germline V gene lookup returns CDR1 SGHDT and CDR2 YYEEEE. V lost 3 bases, J lost 4 bases, and 10 bases lay in between.

The genes are TRBV5-4 and TRBJ2-5; TRBD2 agrees at 10 bases. CDR1 SGHNT and CDR2 YYREEE come from the germline V gene (reference sequence). CDR3 size: 15 residues. Trimming cost V 1 base and J 3 bases; bases outside gene matches: 3. The CDR3 sequence is CASSLRLAGEETQYF. For the CDR3, the DNA is TGTGCCAGCAGCTTGCGTCTAGCGGGGGAAGAGACCCAGTACTTC. Supplemented by reference TRBV5-4 and TRBJ2-5, the full variable domain reads ETGVTQSPTHLIKTRGQQVTLRCSSQSGHNTVSWYQQALGQGPQFIFQYYREEENGRGNFPPRFSGLQFPNYSSELNVNALELDDSALYLCASSLRLAGEETQYFGPGTRLLVL.

This chain uses TRBV6-5 with TRBJ1-2; D call uncertain. The V end lost 6 bases, the J end lost 8 bases, and 16 bases lay between the germline ends. Looked up from germline, CDR1 is MNHEY and CDR2 is SVGAGI. This CDR3 region has 13 residues. CDR3 protein: CASRNGRPGGYTF. The CDR3 DNA reads TGTGCCAGCAGAAACGGTAGGCCGGGCGGCTACACCTTC.

The chain joins TRBV15 to TRBJ1-3; maybe TRBD1 (5 bases). Germline V gene sequence: CDR1 LNHNV, CDR2 YYDKDF (reference sequence). The CDR3 is 14 residues long. The V end was cut by 5 bases, the J end by 0 bases, with 8 bases between. The CDR3 sequence is CATSLGVSGNTIYF. Here the CDR3 DNA reads TGTGCCACCAGCTTGGGGGTCTCTGGAAACACCATATATTTT.

The J gene is TRBJ2-2, the V gene TRBV5-4; 12 bases match TRBD2. After removal of 7 bases from V and 1 base from J, the junction contained 5 bases not matched to a gene. Germline CDR1 reads SGHNT; CDR2 reads YYREEE (reference sequence). This CDR3 region has 16 residues. The CDR3 DNA follows: TGTGCCAGCCTCTGGGGACTAGCGGGGAACACCGGGGAGCTGTTTTTT. Protein product: CASLWGLAGNTGELFF.

The rearrangement joins TRBV18 to TRBJ2-6, with D unresolved. Trimming removed 0 bases at V and 0 bases at J, with 6 bases between. CDR1 is KGHSH and CDR2 is LQKENI in the germline V gene. There are 16 residues in the CDR3. CDR3 sequence: CASSPPGISGANVLTF. The CDR3 DNA is TGTGCCAGCTCACCACCGGGGATCTCTGGGGCCAACGTCCTGACTTTC.

The CDR3 spells CAISELALNTQYF. CDR3 nucleotides: TGTGCCATCAGTGAGCTAGCTCTGAATACGCAGTATTTT. The chain couples TRBV10-3 to TRBJ2-3; D is perhaps TRBD2 (5 bases). The CDR3 runs to 13 residues. Per germline, CDR1 ENHRY and CDR2 SYGVKD. Trimming left V 2 bases short and J 7 bases short, with 10 bases between.

This clone was observed a single time. The rearrangement uses TRBV7-2 and TRBJ2-5, with 9 bases identical to TRBD2. The CDR3 is 14 residues long. The V gene end was trimmed by 8 bases and the J gene end by 4 bases; junction bases not matched to a gene: 8. Germline CDR1 SGHTA, CDR2 FQGNSA. The CDR3 sequence: CASAGGYGRETQYF. In DNA, the CDR3 is TGTGCCAGCGCGGGGGGGTATGGTCGAGAGACCCAGTACTTC.

The chain recombines TRBV18 with TRBJ2-7; perhaps TRBD1 as D (6 bases). The CDR3 runs to 14 residues. CDR1 KGHSH and CDR2 LQKENI come from the germline V gene. With 6 bases removed from V and 4 bases from J, the gap between germline ends came to 16 bases. The CDR3 DNA follows: TGTGCCAGCTCTCTTTCCGGGACAATTTACGAGCAGTACTTC. Protein sequence: CASSLSGTIYEQYF.

The V gene is TRBV6-6, the J gene TRBJ2-5; no clear D gene. The length of the CDR3 is 13 residues. CDR1 is MNHNY, CDR2 SVGAGI, per germline (reference sequence). The V gene lost 5 bases and the J gene lost 3 bases, with 10 bases spanning the gap. Here the CDR3 reads CASSPFAKETQYF. CDR3 bases: TGTGCCAGCAGTCCCTTCGCAAAAGAGACCCAGTACTTC.

V is TRBV10-3 and J is TRBJ2-7; maybe TRBD1 (5 bases). The CDR3 contains 15 residues. V lost 10 bases to trimming and J lost 5 bases, with 24 bases between them. Germline V gene data show CDR1 as ENHRY and CDR2 as SYGVKD. The CDR3 loop reads CATQATGRVKNEQYF. CDR3 bases: TGTGCCACCCAGGCGACGGGCAGGGTCAAGAACGAGCAGTACTTC.

V is TRBV6-5 and J is TRBJ1-3, with no clear D. Germline V gives CDR1 MNHEY, CDR2 SVGAGI. The CDR3 spans 13 residues. Trimming removed 5 bases at V and 0 bases at J, with 5 bases between. CDR3 in DNA: TGTGCCAGCAGTCTTGCCTCTGGAAACACCATATATTTT. It specifies CASSLASGNTIYF.

V and J are TRBV12-5 and TRBJ2-2; no firm D call. The CDR3 is 16 residues long. V was pared by 0 bases and J by 3 bases, with 11 bases between. From germline, CDR1 is LGHNT and CDR2 FRNRAP. In nucleotides, the CDR3 is TGTGCTAGTGGTTTGGTGTTGGGCTCAGACACCGGGGAGCTGTTTTTT. Translating it yields CASGLVLGSDTGELFF.

The gene calls are TRBV5-1 and TRBJ2-5, with D perhaps matching TRBD2 (6 bases). Germline V CDR1 and CDR2: SGHRS, YFSETQ. CDR3 length: 16 amino acids. Trimming left V 4 bases short and J 2 bases short, with 18 bases between. The CDR3 region is CASSIPLAGKQETQYF. The CDR3 bases are TGCGCCAGCAGCATCCCTTTGGCGGGGAAACAAGAGACCCAGTACTTC.

The chain couples TRBV2 to TRBJ2-3; D gene ambiguous. CDR3 length: 15 residues. CDR1 SNHLY and CDR2 FYNNEI come from the germline V gene. Trimming pared 7 bases from V and 0 bases from J, leaving 14 bases between. CDR3: CASTAWTTSTDTQYF. The CDR3 DNA sequence: TGTGCCAGCACCGCTTGGACCACTAGCACAGATACGCAGTATTTT. Full variable domain (missing parts from reference TRBV2 and TRBJ2-3): EPEVTQTPSHQVTQMGQEVILRCVPISNHLYFYWYRQILGQKVEFLVSFYNNEISEKSEIFDDQFSVERPDGSNFTLKIRSTKLEDSAMYFCASTAWTTSTDTQYFGPGTRLTVL.

This chain joins TRBV19 and TRBJ2-7; D might be TRBD1 or TRBD2, each matching 5 bases. V dropped 3 bases and J dropped 4 bases, with 19 bases sitting between them. Germline CDR1 is LNHDA and CDR2 is SQIVND (reference sequence). This CDR3 is 16 amino acids long. Written as DNA, the CDR3 is TGTGCCAGTAGTATGGGCTTCGGGGCATCTACGTACGAGCAGTACTTC. Translated, it gives CASSMGFGASTYEQYF.

The V call is TRBV28, the J call TRBJ1-2; no definite D call. V gave up 7 bases and J gave up 0 bases, with 3 bases separating them. The CDR3 contains 11 residues. From germline, CDR1 is MDHEN and CDR2 SYDVKM. The CDR3: CASNTNYGYTF. CDR3 nucleotide sequence: TGTGCCAGCAATACTAACTATGGCTACACCTTC.

The chain combines TRBV5-3 with TRBJ2-7; possibly TRBD2 for D (6 bases). TRBV5-3 has ORF status, its function being uncertain. The CDR3 has 16 amino acids. Trimming took off 5 bases at V and 0 bases at J, with 18 bases between the two ends. The CDR3 DNA reads TGTGCCAGAAGGCGGCGGGGCGACTCCACCTCCTACGAGCAGTACTTC. Amino acids: CARRRRGDSTSYEQYF.

The CDR3 sequence: CASSQDPQGVLVEQYF. Here the CDR3 DNA reads TGCGCCAGCAGCCAAGACCCACAGGGGGTATTAGTCGAGCAGTACTTC. This chain connects TRBV4-3 to TRBJ2-7; 8 bases map to TRBD1. V trimming: 0 bases; J trimming: 6 bases; junction bases outside the gene matches: 10. Germline CDR1 and CDR2: LGHNA and YSLEER. The CDR3 totals 16 residues.

This chain joins TRBV7-2 and TRBJ1-3, with D hard to call. The V gene's germline CDR1 is SGHTA and CDR2 FQGNSA. The CDR3 extends over 14 amino acids. The V end was cut by 1 base, the J end by 4 bases, with 8 bases between. CDR3: CASSLGQLGNTIYF. The DNA of the CDR3 is TGTGCCAGCAGCTTAGGTCAGCTAGGAAACACCATATATTTT. The full variable domain, its missing parts supplied by reference TRBV7-2 and TRBJ1-3, is GAGVSQSPSNKVTEKGKDVELRCDPISGHTALYWYRQSLGQGLEFLIYFQGNSAPDKSGLPSDRFSAERTGGSVSTLTIQRTQQEDSAVYLCASSLGQLGNTIYFGEGSWLTVV.

This chain uses TRBV10-3 with TRBJ2-5, with 11 bases identical to TRBD2. Germline values: CDR1 ENHRY, CDR2 SYGVKD. V shed 0 bases and J 5 bases; nucleotides not matched to a gene: 5. CDR3 size: 16 residues. CDR3 nucleotides: TGTGCCATCAGTGAGTCTAGCGGGGGGGCCCGGGAGACCCAGTACTTC. Its translation: CAISESSGGARETQYF.

This chain uses TRBV6-6 with TRBJ2-7; D not certain. The CDR3 sequence is 13 residues long. The V and J ends lost 8 bases and 3 bases respectively, with 14 bases between them. Germline V gene lookup returns CDR1 MNHNY and CDR2 SVGAGI (reference sequence). The CDR3 is CASAASLDYEQYF. As DNA, the CDR3 is TGTGCCAGCGCTGCCTCCCTGGACTACGAGCAGTACTTC.

V and J are TRBV30 and TRBJ1-5; TRBD1 aligns across 9 bases. J gave up 5 bases and V 5 bases, and 4 bases lay outside the gene matches. The CDR3 runs 13 residues. Germline CDR1 and CDR2: GTSNPN and SVGIG (reference sequence). The chain's CDR3 is CAWSGTGYQPQHF. The CDR3, as DNA: TGTGCCTGGTCAGGGACAGGGTATCAGCCCCAGCATTTT.

The chain combines TRBV11-2 with TRBJ2-1; 11 nucleotides line up with TRBD2. J was trimmed by 9 bases and V by 1 base; bases with no gene match: 5. Germline CDR1 reads SGHAT; CDR2 reads FQNNGV. This CDR3 has 15 amino acids. For the CDR3, the DNA is TGTGCCAGCAGCTTAGGAAGTCTAGCGGGGGGTGAGCAGTTCTTC. It translates to CASSLGSLAGGEQFF.

The V and J genes are TRBV30 and TRBJ2-3, with D maybe TRBD1 (5 bases). Germline assignment: CDR1 GTSNPN and CDR2 SVGIG (reference sequence). The length of the CDR3 is 14 residues. Trimming left V 7 bases short and J 5 bases short, with 19 bases between. CDR3 DNA sequence: TGTGCCTTACAGGCAGGGTTCCCAAAAGATACGCAGTATTTT. Translation: CALQAGFPKDTQYF.